This TCR beta chain stems from a study of T cells in Graves' hyperthyroidism and ophthalmopathy. The study's findings and limits: By a 13 V-J model, ophthalmopathy was set apart from stable hyperthyroidism.

Blood from later-ophthalmopathy patients was taken at first hyperthyroidism diagnosis. Researchers took RNA transcripts and amplified the TCR beta CDR3 regions from them. First-round RT-PCR targeting the TCR CDR3 was performed with the HTBI primer set. A single record per CDR3 protein comes from TCRdb applying MiXCR to the multiplex PCR reads. In the table there are about 130,000 distinct CDR3 sequences, approximately 24% of which are singletons. The V end lost 0 bases, the J end lost 2 bases, and 10 bases lay between the germline ends. The V gene's germline CDR1 is SGHDT and CDR2 YYEEEE. The CDR3 consists of 15 residues. About this clonotype itself: Antigen unknown.

The rearrangement links TRBV5-6 to TRBJ2-3; no reliable D call. The sequenced material came from blood. This receptor was identified in a woman in her forties or fifties with Graves' hyperthyroidism that later progressed to Graves' ophthalmopathy. The CDR3, as DNA: TGTGCCAGCAGCTTGGTCCCAGGCACCACAGATACGCAGTATTTT. It is translated as CASSLVPGTTDTQYF.